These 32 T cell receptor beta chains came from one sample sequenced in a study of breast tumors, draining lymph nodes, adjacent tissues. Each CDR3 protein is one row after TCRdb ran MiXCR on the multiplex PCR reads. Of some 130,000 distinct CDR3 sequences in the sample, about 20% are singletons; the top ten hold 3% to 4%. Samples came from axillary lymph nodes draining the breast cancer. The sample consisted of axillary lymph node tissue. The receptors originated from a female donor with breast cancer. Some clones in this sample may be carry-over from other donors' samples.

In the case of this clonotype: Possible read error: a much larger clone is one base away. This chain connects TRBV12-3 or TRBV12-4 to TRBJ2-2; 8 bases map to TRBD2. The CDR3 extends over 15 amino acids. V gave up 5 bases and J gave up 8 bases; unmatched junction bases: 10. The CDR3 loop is CASSLTGRGVGELFF. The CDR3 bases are TGTGCCAGCAGTCTTACAGGGCGGGGGGTAGGGGAGCTGTTTTTT.

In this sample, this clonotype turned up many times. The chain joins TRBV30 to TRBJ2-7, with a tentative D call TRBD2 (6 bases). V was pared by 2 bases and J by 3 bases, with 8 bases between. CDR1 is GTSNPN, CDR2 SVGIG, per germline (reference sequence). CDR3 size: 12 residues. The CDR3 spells CAWSKGGYEQYF. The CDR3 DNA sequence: TGTGCCTGGAGTAAGGGAGGCTACGAGCAGTACTTC. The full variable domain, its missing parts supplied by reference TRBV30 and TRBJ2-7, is SQTIHQWPATLVQPVGSPLSLECTVEGTSNPNLYWYRQAAGRGLQLLFYSVGIGQISSEVPQNLSASRPQDRQFILSSKKLLLSDSGFYLCAWSKGGYEQYFGPGTRLTVT.

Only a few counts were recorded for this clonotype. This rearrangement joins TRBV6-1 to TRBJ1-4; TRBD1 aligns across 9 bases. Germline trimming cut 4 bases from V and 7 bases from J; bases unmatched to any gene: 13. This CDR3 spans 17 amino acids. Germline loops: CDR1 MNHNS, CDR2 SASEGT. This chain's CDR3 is CASSVRTGDERGEKLFF. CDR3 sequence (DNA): TGTGCCAGCAGTGTAAGGACAGGGGACGAACGGGGTGAAAAACTGTTTTTT.

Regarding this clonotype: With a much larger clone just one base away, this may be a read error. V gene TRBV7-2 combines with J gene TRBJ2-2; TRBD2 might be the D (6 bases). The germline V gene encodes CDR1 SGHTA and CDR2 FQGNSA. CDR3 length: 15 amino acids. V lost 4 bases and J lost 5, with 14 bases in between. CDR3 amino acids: CASSSSSGFTGELFF. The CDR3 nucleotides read TGTGCCAGCAGCTCATCCAGCGGGTTTACCGGGGAGCTGTTTTTT.

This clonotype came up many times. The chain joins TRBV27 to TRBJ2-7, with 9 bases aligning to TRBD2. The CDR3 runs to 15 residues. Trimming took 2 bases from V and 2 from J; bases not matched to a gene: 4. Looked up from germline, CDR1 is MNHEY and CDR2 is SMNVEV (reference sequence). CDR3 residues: CASSLGASGTYEQYF. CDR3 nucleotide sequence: TGTGCCAGCAGTTTAGGGGCTAGCGGGACCTACGAGCAGTACTTC.

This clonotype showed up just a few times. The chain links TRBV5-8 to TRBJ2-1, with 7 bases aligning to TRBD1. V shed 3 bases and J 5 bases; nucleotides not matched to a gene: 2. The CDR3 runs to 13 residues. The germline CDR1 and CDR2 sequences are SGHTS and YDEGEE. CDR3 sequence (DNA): TGTGCCAGCAGCTGGGACAGAAACAATGAGCAGTTCTTC. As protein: CASSWDRNNEQFF.

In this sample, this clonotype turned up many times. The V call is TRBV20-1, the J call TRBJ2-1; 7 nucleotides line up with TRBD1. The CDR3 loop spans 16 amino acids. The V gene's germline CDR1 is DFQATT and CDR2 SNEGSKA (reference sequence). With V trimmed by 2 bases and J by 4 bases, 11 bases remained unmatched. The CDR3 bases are TGCAGTGCTAGAAAGGTGACAGGGCATGTATACAATGAGCAGTTCTTC. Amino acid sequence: CSARKVTGHVYNEQFF.

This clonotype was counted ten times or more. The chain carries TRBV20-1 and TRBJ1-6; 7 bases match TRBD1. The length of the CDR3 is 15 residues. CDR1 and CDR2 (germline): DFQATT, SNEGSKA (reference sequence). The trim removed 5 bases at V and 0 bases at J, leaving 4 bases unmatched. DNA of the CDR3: TGCAGTGCTCATAGACAGGGCTCCTATAATTCACCCCTCCACTTT. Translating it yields CSAHRQGSYNSPLHF.

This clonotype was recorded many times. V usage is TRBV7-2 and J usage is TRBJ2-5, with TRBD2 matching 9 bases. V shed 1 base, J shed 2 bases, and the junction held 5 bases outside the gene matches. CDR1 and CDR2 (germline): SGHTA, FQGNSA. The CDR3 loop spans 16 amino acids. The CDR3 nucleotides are TGTGCCAGCAGCTTAGAGGCCGCGGGGGGGCAAGAGACCCAGTACTTC. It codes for CASSLEAAGGQETQYF.

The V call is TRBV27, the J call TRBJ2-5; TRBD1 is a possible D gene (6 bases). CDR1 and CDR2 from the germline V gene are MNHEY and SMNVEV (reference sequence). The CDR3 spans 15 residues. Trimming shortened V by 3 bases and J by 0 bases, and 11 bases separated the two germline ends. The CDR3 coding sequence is TGTGCCAGCAGTTTGGGGCAGGGGAACCAAGAGACCCAGTACTTC. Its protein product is CASSLGQGNQETQYF.

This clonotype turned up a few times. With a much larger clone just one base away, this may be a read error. CDR3 in amino acids: CATRTPSSCEQYF. The DNA for the CDR3 is TGTGCCACCCGGACTCCGAGCTCCTGCGAGCAGTACTTC. The genes are TRBV10-3 and TRBJ2-7; possibly TRBD2 for D (5 bases). The length of the CDR3 is 13 residues. Germline V gene sequence: CDR1 ENHRY, CDR2 SYGVKD.

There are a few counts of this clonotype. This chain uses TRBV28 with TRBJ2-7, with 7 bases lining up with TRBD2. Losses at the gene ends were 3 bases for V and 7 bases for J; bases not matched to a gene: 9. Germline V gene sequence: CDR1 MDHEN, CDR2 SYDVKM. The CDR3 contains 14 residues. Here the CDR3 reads CASSLVGGIREQYF. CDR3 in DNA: TGTGCCAGCAGTTTGGTGGGAGGGATACGAGAGCAGTACTTC.

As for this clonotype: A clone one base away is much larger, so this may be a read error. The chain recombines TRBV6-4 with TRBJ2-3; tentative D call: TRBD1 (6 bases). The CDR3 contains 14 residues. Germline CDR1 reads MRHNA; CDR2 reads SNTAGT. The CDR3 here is CVSREYRESDTQYF. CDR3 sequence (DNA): TGTGTCAGCAGAGAATACAGGGAATCAGATACGCAGTATTTT.

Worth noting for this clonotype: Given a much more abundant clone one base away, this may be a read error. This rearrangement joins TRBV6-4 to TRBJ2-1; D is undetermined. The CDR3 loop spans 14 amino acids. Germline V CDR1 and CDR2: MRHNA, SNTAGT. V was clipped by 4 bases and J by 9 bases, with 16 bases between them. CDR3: CASSGSWTYGEQFF. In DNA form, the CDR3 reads TGTGCCAGCAGTGGCTCCTGGACCTACGGTGAGCAGTTCTTC.

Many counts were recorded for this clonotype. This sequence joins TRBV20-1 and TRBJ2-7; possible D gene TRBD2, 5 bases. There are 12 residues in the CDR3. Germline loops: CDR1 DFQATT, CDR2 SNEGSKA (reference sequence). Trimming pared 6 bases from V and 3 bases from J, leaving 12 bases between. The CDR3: CSAPGLIYEQYF. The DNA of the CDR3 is TGCAGTGCCCCTGGACTGATCTACGAGCAGTACTTC.

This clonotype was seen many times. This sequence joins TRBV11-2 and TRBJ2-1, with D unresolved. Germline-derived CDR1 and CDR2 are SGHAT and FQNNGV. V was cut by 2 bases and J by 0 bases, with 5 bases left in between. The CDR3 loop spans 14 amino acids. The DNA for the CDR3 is TGTGCCAGCAGCTTAAGTTTCTCCTACAATGAGCAGTTCTTC. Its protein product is CASSLSFSYNEQFF. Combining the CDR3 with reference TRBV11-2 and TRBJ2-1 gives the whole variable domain EAGVAQSPRYKIIEKRQSVAFWCNPISGHATLYWYQQILGQGPKLLIQFQNNGVVDDSQLPKDRFSAERLKGVDSTLKIQPAKLEDSAVYLCASSLSFSYNEQFFGPGTRLTVL.

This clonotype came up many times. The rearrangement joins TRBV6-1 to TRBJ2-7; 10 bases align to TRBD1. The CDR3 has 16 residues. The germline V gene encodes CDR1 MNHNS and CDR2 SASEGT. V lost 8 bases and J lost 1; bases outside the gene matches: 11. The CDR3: CASSRVPGQGSYEQYF. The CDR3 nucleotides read TGTGCCAGCTCAAGAGTTCCGGGACAGGGGTCCTACGAGCAGTACTTC.

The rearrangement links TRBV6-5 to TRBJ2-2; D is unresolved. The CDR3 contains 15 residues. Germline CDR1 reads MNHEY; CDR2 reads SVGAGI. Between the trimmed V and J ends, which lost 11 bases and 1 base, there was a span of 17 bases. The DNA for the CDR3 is TGTGCCGGCACAAGCGCGGTTGAGAACACCGGGGAGCTGTTTTTT. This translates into CAGTSAVENTGELFF.

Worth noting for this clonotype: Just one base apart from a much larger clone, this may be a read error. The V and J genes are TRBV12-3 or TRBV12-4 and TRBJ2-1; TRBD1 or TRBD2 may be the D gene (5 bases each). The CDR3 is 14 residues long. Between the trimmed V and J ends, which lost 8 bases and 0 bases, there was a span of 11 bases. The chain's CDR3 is CASGAGSSYNEQFF. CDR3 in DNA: TGTGCCAGCGGCGCAGGGAGCTCCTACAATGAGCAGTTCTTC.

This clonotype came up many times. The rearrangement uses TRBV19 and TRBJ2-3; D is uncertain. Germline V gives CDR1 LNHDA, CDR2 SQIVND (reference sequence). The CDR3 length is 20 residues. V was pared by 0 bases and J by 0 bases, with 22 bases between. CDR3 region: CASSIDIPGPASASTDTQYF. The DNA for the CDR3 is TGTGCCAGTAGTATAGATATACCAGGACCTGCTTCGGCTAGCACAGATACGCAGTATTTT. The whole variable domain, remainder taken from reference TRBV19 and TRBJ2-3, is DGGITQSPKYLFRKEGQNVTLSCEQNLNHDAMYWYRQDPGQGLRLIYYSQIVNDFQKGDIAEGYSVSREKKESFPLTVTSAQKNPTAFYLCASSIDIPGPASASTDTQYFGPGTRLTVL.

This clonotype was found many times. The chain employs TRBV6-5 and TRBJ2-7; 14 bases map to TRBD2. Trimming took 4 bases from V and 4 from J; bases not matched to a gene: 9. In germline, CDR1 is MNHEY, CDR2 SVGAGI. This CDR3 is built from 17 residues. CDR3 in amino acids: CASSSGTSGSYPYEQYF. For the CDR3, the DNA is TGTGCCAGCAGTTCCGGGACTAGCGGGAGTTACCCTTACGAGCAGTACTTC.

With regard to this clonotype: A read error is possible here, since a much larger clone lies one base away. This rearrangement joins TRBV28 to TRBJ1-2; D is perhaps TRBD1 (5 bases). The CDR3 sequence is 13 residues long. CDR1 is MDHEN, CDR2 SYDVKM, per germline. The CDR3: CASYSRGRYGCTF. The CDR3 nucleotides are TGTGCCAGCTACTCTCGGGGCCGCTATGGCTGCACCTTC.

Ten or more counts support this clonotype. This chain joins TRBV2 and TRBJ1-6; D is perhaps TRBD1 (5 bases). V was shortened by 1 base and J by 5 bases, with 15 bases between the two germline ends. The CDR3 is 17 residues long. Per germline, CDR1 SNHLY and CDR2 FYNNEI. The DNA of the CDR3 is TGTGCCAGCAGTGAAGGATTGGGGCACATGAATAATTCACCCCTCCACTTT. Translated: CASSEGLGHMNNSPLHF.

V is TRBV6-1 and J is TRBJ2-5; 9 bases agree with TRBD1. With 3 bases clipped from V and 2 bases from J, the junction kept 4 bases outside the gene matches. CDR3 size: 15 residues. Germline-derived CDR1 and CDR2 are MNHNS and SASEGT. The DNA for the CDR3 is TGTGCCAGCAGTGACAGGGACAGGGATCAAGAGACCCAGTACTTC. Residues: CASSDRDRDQETQYF.

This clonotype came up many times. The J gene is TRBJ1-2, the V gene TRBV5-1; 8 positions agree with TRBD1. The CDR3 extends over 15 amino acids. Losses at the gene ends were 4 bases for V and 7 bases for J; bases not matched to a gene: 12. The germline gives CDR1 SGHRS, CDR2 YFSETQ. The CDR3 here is CASSPQPDRGGGYTF. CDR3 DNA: TGCGCCAGCAGCCCACAACCTGACAGGGGTGGTGGCTACACCTTC.

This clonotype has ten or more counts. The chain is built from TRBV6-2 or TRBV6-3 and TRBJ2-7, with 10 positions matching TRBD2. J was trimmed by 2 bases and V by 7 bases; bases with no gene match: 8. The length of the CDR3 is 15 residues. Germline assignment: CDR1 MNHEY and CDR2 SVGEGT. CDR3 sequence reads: CASTWELAGTYEQYF. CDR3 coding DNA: TGTGCCAGCACCTGGGAACTAGCGGGAACCTACGAGCAGTACTTC.

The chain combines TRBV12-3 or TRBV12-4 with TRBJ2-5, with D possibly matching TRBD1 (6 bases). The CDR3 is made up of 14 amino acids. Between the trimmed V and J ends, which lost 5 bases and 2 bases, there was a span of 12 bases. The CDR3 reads CASSPSGTQETQYF. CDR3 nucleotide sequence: TGTGCCAGCAGTCCGTCCGGGACACAAGAGACCCAGTACTTC.

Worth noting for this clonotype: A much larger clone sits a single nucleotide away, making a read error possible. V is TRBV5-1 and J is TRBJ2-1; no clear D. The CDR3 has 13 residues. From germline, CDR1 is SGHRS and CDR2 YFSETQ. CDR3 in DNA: TGCGCCAACAGCCCACCGAACGGCAATGAGCAGTTCTTC. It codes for CANSPPNGNEQFF.

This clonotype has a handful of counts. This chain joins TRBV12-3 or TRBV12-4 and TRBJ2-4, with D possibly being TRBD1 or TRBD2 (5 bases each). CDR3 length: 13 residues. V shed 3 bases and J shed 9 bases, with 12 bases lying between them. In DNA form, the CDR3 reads TGTGCCAGCAGTTTTGAGGGGATTGGCATTCAGTACTTC. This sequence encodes CASSFEGIGIQYF.

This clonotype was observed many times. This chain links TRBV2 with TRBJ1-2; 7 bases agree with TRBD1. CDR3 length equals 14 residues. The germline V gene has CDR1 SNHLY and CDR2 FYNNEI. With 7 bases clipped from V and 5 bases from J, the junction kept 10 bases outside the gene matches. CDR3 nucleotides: TGTGCCAGCAACGAAAGGACAGGAATGTATGGCTACACCTTC. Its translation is CASNERTGMYGYTF.

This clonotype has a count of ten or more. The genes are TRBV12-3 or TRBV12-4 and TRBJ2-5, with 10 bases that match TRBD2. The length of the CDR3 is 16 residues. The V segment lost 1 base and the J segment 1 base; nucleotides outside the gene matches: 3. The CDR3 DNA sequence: TGTGCCAGCAGTTTAGTGGTAGCGGGGGGCCAAGAGACCCAGTACTTC. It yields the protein CASSLVVAGGQETQYF.

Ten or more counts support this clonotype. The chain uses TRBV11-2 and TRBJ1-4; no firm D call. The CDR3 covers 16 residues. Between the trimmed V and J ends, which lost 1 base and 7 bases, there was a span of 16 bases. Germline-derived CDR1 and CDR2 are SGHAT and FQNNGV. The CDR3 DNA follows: TGTGCCAGCAGCTTAGGGCAACGGGCGACTGGTGAAAAACTGTTTTTT. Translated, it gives CASSLGQRATGEKLFF.